The 13 T cell receptor beta chains below were found in one sample sequenced in a study of a mutant IDH1 vaccine in newly diagnosed glioma. Here immunoSEQ multiplex PCR was the method, and the copy in TCRdb shows in-frame clones only, minus some. In the table there are 100,000 to 150,000 clones, over 75% of which are singletons. Specified time point: week 11, during vaccination. Vaccination used 300 ug of mutant IDH1 20-mer peptide per dose, with topical imiquimod. Antigens of these TCRs are unknown. This specimen was PBMCs, taken from a glioma patient whose treatment included an IDH1 peptide vaccine. The receptors derive from a man aged 40-49 years with glioma.

The rearrangement links TRBV27 to TRBJ2-7, with TRBD2 matching over 11 bases. This CDR3 has 17 amino acids. The germline CDR1 and CDR2 sequences are MNHEY and SMNVEV (reference sequence). With 4 bases clipped from V and 1 base from J, the junction kept 9 bases outside the gene matches. This CDR3 is CASSWGVAGGPSYEQYF. The DNA for the CDR3 is TGTGCCAGCAGTTGGGGGGTAGCGGGAGGGCCATCCTACGAGCAGTACTTC.

The genes are TRBV13 and TRBJ2-2; 10 bases line up with TRBD2. The CDR3 contains 16 residues. CDR1 is PRHDT, CDR2 FYEKMQ, per germline (reference sequence). V shed 4 bases, J shed 3 bases, and the junction held 5 bases outside the gene matches. In DNA form, the CDR3 reads TGTGCCAGCAGCTCCCAGGGACTAGCGCACACCGGGGAGCTGTTTTTT. Translating gives CASSSQGLAHTGELFF.

This clone was counted between two and nine times. The chain recombines TRBV29-1 with TRBJ1-1, with 7 bases matching TRBD1. V was clipped by 5 bases and J by 4 bases; unmatched bases: 10. CDR3 length equals 14 residues. Per germline, CDR1 SQVTM and CDR2 ANQGSEA. The CDR3 sequence: CSVNIGRGITEAFF. Written as DNA, the CDR3 is TGCAGCGTTAATATCGGCAGGGGGATCACTGAAGCTTTCTTT.

This clone was observed once. This chain links TRBV5-6 with TRBJ1-1; 7 nucleotides line up with TRBD1. Germline V CDR1 and CDR2: SGHDT, YYEEEE. V lost 2 bases and J lost 3; bases outside the gene matches: 7. There are 15 residues in the CDR3. In DNA, the CDR3 is TGTGCCAGCAGCTTAGGGGGCGAGGAGTACACTGAAGCTTTCTTT. As protein: CASSLGGEEYTEAFF.

The chain combines TRBV2 with TRBJ1-5; D uncertain. The V gene lost 5 bases and the J gene lost 3 bases, with 8 bases spanning the gap. The CDR3 extends over 13 amino acids. Germline values: CDR1 SNHLY, CDR2 FYNNEI. The CDR3 DNA follows: TGTGCCAGCAGTCCCGATACCAATCAGCCCCAGCATTTT. Encoded protein: CASSPDTNQPQHF. Based on the CDR3 plus reference TRBV2 and TRBJ1-5, the full variable domain is EPEVTQTPSHQVTQMGQEVILRCVPISNHLYFYWYRQILGQKVEFLVSFYNNEISEKSEIFDDQFSVERPDGSNFTLKIRSTKLEDSAMYFCASSPDTNQPQHFGDGTRLSIL.

The chain couples TRBV7-2 to TRBJ2-7; D is undetermined. The CDR3 spans 14 residues. Trimming removed 1 base from V and 0 bases from J, with 7 bases in between. CDR1 is SGHTA, CDR2 FQGNSA, per germline. Here the CDR3 DNA reads TGTGCCAGCAGCTTAGTAGGTCGCTCCTACGAGCAGTACTTC. Protein sequence: CASSLVGRSYEQYF.

In this sample, this clone turned up once. The chain carries TRBV30 and TRBJ2-4, with TRBD1 matching over 7 bases. Germline values: CDR1 GTSNPN, CDR2 SVGIG (reference sequence). This CDR3 is 14 amino acids long. V dropped 4 bases and J dropped 4; count of bases not matched to a gene: 7. The CDR3 sequence: CAWTVQGTKNIQYF. CDR3 DNA: TGTGCCTGGACCGTACAGGGGACGAAAAACATTCAGTACTTC. Full variable domain (remainder filled in from reference TRBV30 and TRBJ2-4): SQTIHQWPATLVQPVGSPLSLECTVEGTSNPNLYWYRQAAGRGLQLLFYSVGIGQISSEVPQNLSASRPQDRQFILSSKKLLLSDSGFYLCAWTVQGTKNIQYFGAGTRLSVL.

This clone was recorded a few times. The chain uses TRBV5-1 and TRBJ1-1; D is possibly TRBD1 (5 bases). V lost 0 bases, J lost 0 bases, and 9 bases lay in between. CDR1 is SGHRS and CDR2 is YFSETQ in the germline V gene. The CDR3 length is 15 residues. The CDR3, as DNA: TGCGCCAGCAGCTTGGAGAGGGGCATGAACACTGAAGCTTTCTTT. Encoded protein: CASSLERGMNTEAFF.

V and J are TRBV7-2 and TRBJ1-5; 7 nucleotides agree with TRBD1. The germline CDR1 and CDR2 sequences are SGHTA and FQGNSA. This CDR3 spans 14 amino acids. The trim removed 5 bases at V and 9 bases at J, leaving 10 bases unmatched. As DNA, the CDR3 is TGTGCCAGCAGCCTCGGACAGGCCGGGGGGCCCCAGCATTTT. This codes for CASSLGQAGGPQHF.

J is TRBJ1-1 and V is TRBV23-1; TRBD1 matches 7 bases. TRBV23-1 is marked as an open reading frame, function uncertain. V shed 3 bases and J 0 bases; nucleotides not matched to a gene: 10. The CDR3 spans 17 residues. The CDR3 region has the DNA TGCGCCAGCAGTCATCAGACAGGGAAGTCTATGAACACTGAAGCTTTCTTT. Its translation: CASSHQTGKSMNTEAFF.

The chain recombines TRBV11-2 with TRBJ1-3, with unresolved D. CDR3 size: 12 residues. Per the germline V gene, CDR1 is SGHAT and CDR2 is FQNNGV. The germline V and J ends were trimmed by 7 bases and 8 bases, with 12 bases remaining between them. The CDR3: CASTSVTDTIYF. The CDR3 DNA reads TGTGCCAGCACCTCCGTCACGGACACCATATATTTT. Together with reference TRBV11-2 and TRBJ1-3, the CDR3 gives the full variable domain: EAGVAQSPRYKIIEKRQSVAFWCNPISGHATLYWYQQILGQGPKLLIQFQNNGVVDDSQLPKDRFSAERLKGVDSTLKIQPAKLEDSAVYLCASTSVTDTIYFGEGSWLTVV.

CDR3 DNA sequence: TGTGCCAGCAGCTCCTGGGACGGCGATAGCAATCAGCCCCAGCATTTT. Protein: CASSSWDGDSNQPQHF. The genes are TRBV7-9 and TRBJ1-5; possible D gene TRBD1, 5 bases. Germline assignment: CDR1 SEHNR and CDR2 FQNEAQ (reference sequence). V gave up 4 bases and J gave up 0 bases, with 13 bases separating them. This CDR3 comprises 16 residues.

For the CDR3, the DNA is TGTGCCAGCAGGTGGTTGTTAGGACAGGGGCGCGCAGAGACCCAGTACTTC. Translated, it gives CASRWLLGQGRAETQYF. The rearrangement uses TRBV21-1 and TRBJ2-5; no check of the table's D call, TRBD1, against the DNA was made. TRBV21-1 is annotated as a pseudogene. The CDR3 runs to 17 residues.